One sample yielded the 21 T cell receptor beta chains listed below, sequenced in a study of blood T cell repertoires in COVID-19. TCRdb's table, derived via immunoSEQ multiplex PCR, lists solely in-frame clones and lacks some. The sample lists more than 95,000 clones, around 81% occurring once. Sequenced sample: peripheral blood. Receptors originate from a woman aged 50 to 60 with acute or convalescent COVID-19.

This clone was counted a few times. This chain joins TRBV3-1 (or the pseudogene TRBV3-2) and TRBJ2-1, with D maybe TRBD1 (5 bases). Germline values: CDR1 LGHDT, CDR2 YNNKEL (reference sequence). V lost 4 bases and J lost 0, with 16 bases in between. This CDR3 comprises 17 residues. The CDR3 DNA reads as TGTGCCAGCAGCCCCTATCCCGGCAGGGTCTCCTACAATGAGCAGTTCTTC. As protein: CASSPYPGRVSYNEQFF.

V and J are TRBV19 and TRBJ2-1, with D tentatively TRBD1 (6 bases). The CDR3 runs to 15 residues. Trimming left V 6 bases short and J 4 bases short, with 16 bases between. The germline V gene has CDR1 LNHDA and CDR2 SQIVND (reference sequence). CDR3 sequence reads: CASSRDPRGYNEQFF. The CDR3 nucleotides are TGTGCCAGTAGCCGGGACCCGAGGGGGTACAATGAGCAGTTCTTC.

This sequence joins TRBV5-4 and TRBJ1-1, with D possibly being TRBD1 (5 bases). Germline V gene sequence: CDR1 SGHNT, CDR2 YYREEE (reference sequence). Trimming removed 0 bases at V and 5 bases at J, with 14 bases between. The CDR3 spans 15 residues. The CDR3 protein is CASSLVGRVGTEAFF. CDR3 DNA: TGTGCCAGCAGCTTGGTGGGCAGGGTTGGAACTGAAGCTTTCTTT.

This chain connects TRBV7-2 to TRBJ2-2; D gene uncertain. CDR1 SGHTA and CDR2 FQGNSA come from the germline V gene. This CDR3 is built from 13 residues. V lost 3 bases to trimming and J lost 2 bases, with 4 bases between them. In nucleotides, the CDR3 is TGTGCCAGCAGCTTGACTAACACCGGGGAGCTGTTTTTT. This codes for CASSLTNTGELFF. The whole variable domain, remainder taken from reference TRBV7-2 and TRBJ2-2, is GAGVSQSPSNKVTEKGKDVELRCDPISGHTALYWYRQSLGQGLEFLIYFQGNSAPDKSGLPSDRFSAERTGGSVSTLTIQRTQQEDSAVYLCASSLTNTGELFFGEGSRLTVL.

In DNA, the CDR3 is TGTGCCAGCAGGTTCCGGGACAGCCATAATTCACCCCTCCACTTT. The encoded protein is CASRFRDSHNSPLHF. The chain carries TRBV6-5 and TRBJ1-6; 7 bases align to TRBD1. Germline V lookup: CDR1 MNHEY, CDR2 SVGAGI. This CDR3 has 15 residues. Unmatched junction bases numbered 7, after V lost 6 bases and J lost 5 bases.

This chain connects TRBV15 to TRBJ2-3, with 12 bases fitting TRBD2. J was trimmed by 4 bases and V by 0 bases; bases with no gene match: 8. This CDR3 spans 18 amino acids. In germline, CDR1 is LNHNV, CDR2 YYDKDF (reference sequence). The CDR3 nucleotides read TGTGCCACCAGCAGAGAGGGGACTAGCGGGCTAAGATCAGATACGCAGTATTTT. Its translation: CATSREGTSGLRSDTQYF.

The chain joins TRBV5-1 to TRBJ2-3; 9 nucleotides agree with TRBD1. Germline V lookup: CDR1 SGHRS, CDR2 YFSETQ. Trimming took 6 bases from V and 4 from J; bases not matched to a gene: 6. The CDR3 is 14 amino acids. CDR3 in DNA: TGCGCCAGCACCAGGACAGGGGTGGCAGATACGCAGTATTTT. Amino acids: CASTRTGVADTQYF.

The V call is TRBV5-1, the J call TRBJ2-7, with TRBD2 identical over 8 bases. Germline CDR1 is SGHRS and CDR2 is YFSETQ. CDR3 length: 13 residues. The trim removed 4 bases at V and 10 bases at J, leaving 10 bases unmatched. The CDR3 protein is CASSLTTSALQYF. Written as DNA, the CDR3 is TGCGCCAGCAGCCTAACGACTAGCGCCCTCCAGTACTTC.

Comments on this clone: At one end the junction does not follow the germline gene, possibly because of a read error. V usage is TRBV9 and J usage is TRBJ1-2; D ambiguous. This CDR3 contains 12 residues. The V gene's germline CDR1 is SGDLS and CDR2 YYNGEE. The CDR3 DNA sequence: TGTGCCAGCAGCGTAGATAACAATGGCTACACCTTC. It is translated as CASSVDNNGYTF.

The genes are TRBV5-8 and TRBJ2-5, with D tentatively TRBD1 (6 bases). Between the trimmed V and J ends, which lost 4 bases and 3 bases, there was a span of 16 bases. In germline, CDR1 is SGHTS, CDR2 YDEGEE. The CDR3 runs to 15 residues. The CDR3 DNA reads TGTGCCAGCAGCCTCTCCGGGACAAATAAAGAGACCCAGTACTTC. Protein sequence: CASSLSGTNKETQYF.

This chain connects TRBV10-2 to TRBJ2-2, with 11 positions matching TRBD2. The J segment lost 6 bases and the V segment lost 7 bases, leaving 7 bases of the junction unmatched. This CDR3 has 15 amino acids. Germline V gives CDR1 WSHSY, CDR2 SAAADI. CDR3 in amino acids: CASKLAGAGAGELFF. The CDR3 nucleotides are TGCGCCAGCAAACTAGCGGGGGCAGGCGCCGGGGAGCTGTTTTTT.

This clone was seen once. This chain connects TRBV13 to TRBJ1-1; D is uncertain. CDR3 size: 13 residues. The germline CDR1 and CDR2 sequences are PRHDT and FYEKMQ (reference sequence). V dropped 3 bases and J dropped 12 bases, with 17 bases sitting between them. The CDR3 DNA is TGTGCCAGCAGCTTCGTCGGCTCTGGAGGAACTTTCTTT. Amino acid sequence: CASSFVGSGGTFF.

The chain combines TRBV9 with TRBJ1-6; 7 positions match TRBD1. The CDR3 runs to 14 residues. The germline gives CDR1 SGDLS, CDR2 YYNGEE. The junction had 2 bases not matched to a gene; V was cut back by 4 bases and J by 4 bases. CDR3 in amino acids: CASSPGQYNSPLHF. The CDR3 coding sequence is TGTGCCAGCAGCCCGGGACAGTATAATTCACCCCTCCACTTT.

CDR3 in amino acids: CATSQGAATEAFF. The CDR3 DNA sequence: TGCGCCACCTCACAGGGGGCGGCCACTGAAGCTTTCTTT. V and J are TRBV10-2 and TRBJ1-1; 9 bases map to TRBD1. V was clipped by 10 bases and J by 4 bases; unmatched bases: 7. The CDR3 extends over 13 amino acids. The germline CDR1 and CDR2 sequences are WSHSY and SAAADI.

The rearrangement uses TRBV27 and TRBJ1-2; TRBD1 might be the D (5 bases). Germline V gene data show CDR1 as MNHEY and CDR2 as SMNVEV (reference sequence). The CDR3 extends over 13 amino acids. Trimming removed 3 bases from V and 2 bases from J, with 7 bases in between. This CDR3 reads CASSLGGNYGYTF. CDR3 sequence (DNA): TGTGCCAGCAGTTTGGGGGGGAACTATGGCTACACCTTC.

The CDR3 DNA follows: TGTGCCAGCAGACCGGGTAACACTGAAGCTTTCTTT. It is translated as CASRPGNTEAFF. V usage is TRBV2 and J usage is TRBJ1-1; D gene unclear. The length of the CDR3 is 12 residues. V shed 6 bases and J shed 2 bases, with 7 bases lying between them. CDR1 and CDR2 from the germline V gene are SNHLY and FYNNEI.

V usage is TRBV18 and J usage is TRBJ2-7; the match to TRBD2 covers 7 bases. The junction had 8 bases not matched to a gene; V was cut back by 1 base and J by 5 bases. Germline CDR1 reads KGHSH; CDR2 reads LQKENI. The CDR3 sequence is 15 residues long. The CDR3 DNA reads as TGTGCCAGCTCACCACAGGGAGCGGGGAGGGACGAGCAGTACTTC. This codes for CASSPQGAGRDEQYF.

V is TRBV9 and J is TRBJ1-2; 10 bases are a match to TRBD1. V gave up 3 bases and J gave up 8 bases; unmatched junction bases: 4. CDR1 and CDR2 from the germline V gene are SGDLS and YYNGEE. The CDR3 runs 13 residues. CDR3 nucleotides: TGTGCCAGCAGCGGACAGGGGGCTGGAGGCTACACCTTC. This translates into CASSGQGAGGYTF.

The chain's CDR3 is CSASSAGGLVNYGYTF. Written as DNA, the CDR3 is TGCAGTGCTAGTTCGGCAGGGGGCCTTGTTAACTATGGCTACACCTTC. V is TRBV20-1 and J is TRBJ1-2; 8 bases agree with TRBD1. After removal of 3 bases from V and 1 base from J, the junction contained 10 bases not matched to a gene. The CDR3 sequence is 16 residues long. Per the germline V gene, CDR1 is DFQATT and CDR2 is SNEGSKA (reference sequence).

The chain has TRBV19 and TRBJ1-1; tentatively, D is TRBD1 (6 bases). The CDR3 runs 16 residues. The V and J ends lost 6 bases and 0 bases respectively, with 17 bases between them. The germline gives CDR1 LNHDA, CDR2 SQIVND (reference sequence). This CDR3 reads CASSPYITGLNTEAFF. The CDR3 coding sequence is TGTGCCAGTAGCCCCTACATTACAGGGTTGAACACTGAAGCTTTCTTT.

The rearrangement joins TRBV28 to TRBJ1-2; D unclear. The V gene lost 3 bases and the J gene lost 7 bases, with 9 bases spanning the gap. Germline CDR1 and CDR2: MDHEN and SYDVKM. This CDR3 region has 12 residues. CDR3 DNA sequence: TGTGCCAGCAGTTTGGAGGGAATTGGCTACACCTTC. Its translation is CASSLEGIGYTF.